The TCR beta chain described here comes from a study of blood T cell repertoires in COVID-19. Study background: Sites in the United States, Italy and Spain provided acute and convalescent COVID-19 samples. Nucleic acid was either cDNA or gDNA, and it came from T cells, B-cell-depleted T cells, or PBMCs.

In the original processing: From reference gene primer amplification, estimates of nucleated cell counts were derived. Profiling relied on immunoSEQ multiplex PCR, and the TCRdb table lists in-frame clones only, not all of them. Clonal size and the V and J genes are those of that table, whereas D and trimming came from the DNA. Of about 200,000 clones in the sample, around 80% are singletons; the top ten hold about 6.9%. Trimming took off 5 bases at V and 4 bases at J, with 14 bases between the two ends. CDR1 is SGHDN, CDR2 FVKESK, per germline. CDR3 length equals 14 residues. The sample was peripheral blood. The origin of this receptor is a human donor with acute or convalescent COVID-19. The donor label of this sample is uncertain. The J gene is TRBJ1-2, the V gene TRBV14; D gene ambiguous. As DNA, the CDR3 is TGTGCCAGCAGCACCCGACAATCTTCCTATGGCTACACCTTC. Encoded protein: CASSTRQSSYGYTF.